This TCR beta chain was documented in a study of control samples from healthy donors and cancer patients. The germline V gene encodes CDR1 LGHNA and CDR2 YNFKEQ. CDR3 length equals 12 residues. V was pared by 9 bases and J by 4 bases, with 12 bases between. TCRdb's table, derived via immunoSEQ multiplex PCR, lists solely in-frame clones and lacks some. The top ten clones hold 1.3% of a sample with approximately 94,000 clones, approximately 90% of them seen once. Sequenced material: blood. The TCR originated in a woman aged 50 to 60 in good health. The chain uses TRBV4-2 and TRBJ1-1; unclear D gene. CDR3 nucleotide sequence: TGTGCCAGTGGACGGGGTAGCACTGAAGCTTTCTTT. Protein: CASGRGSTEAFF.